This TCR beta chain was captured in a study of naive and memory T cell subsets. In its sample, this clonotype was seen many times. The target antigen is unknown. Notes on the study in general: Naive and memory subsets had different power law exponents for TCR abundance.

Two oligonucleotides, mixed equimolar, formed the beta constant-region primer covering TRBC1 and TRBC2. The ligated cDNA underwent four PCR rounds using SP2 and nested alpha and beta constant-region primers. TCRdb re-called the UMI-ligation and nested PCR reads with MiXCR, one entry per CDR3 protein. Among about 85,000 distinct CDR3 sequences listed, under 15% were seen once. V lost 6 bases and J lost 6, with 12 bases in between. The CDR3 length is 12 residues. Germline CDR1 reads SGHTA; CDR2 reads FQGNSA. The genes are TRBV7-2 and TRBJ2-7; D is possibly TRBD2 (6 bases). The origin of this receptor is a human donor in good health. What was sequenced was central memory CD4+ T cells from blood. The CDR3 region has the DNA TGTGCCAGCAGGGCAGGAGGGCTCGAGCAGTACTTC. It encodes CASRAGGLEQYF.